The 26 T cell receptor beta chains given below trace back to one sample, sequenced in a study of blood T cell repertoires in COVID-19. Only in-frame clones appear in the TCRdb table, and some are missing; sequencing was by immunoSEQ multiplex PCR. The sample contains about 50,000 clones, about 90% of which appear only once. Sequencing was performed on peripheral blood. The receptors originated from a human donor with active COVID-19. The donor label of this sample is uncertain.

This clone has a single count. The rearrangement uses TRBV4-3 and TRBJ2-1; 7 nucleotides agree with TRBD2. Trimming took 0 bases from V and 5 from J; bases not matched to a gene: 4. The germline CDR1 and CDR2 sequences are LGHNA and YSLEER. The CDR3 totals 15 residues. In DNA, the CDR3 is TGCGCCAGCAGCCAAGACCTAGCGGTTAACAATGAGCAGTTCTTC. Protein: CASSQDLAVNNEQFF.

The rearrangement uses TRBV6-5 and TRBJ2-2, with no clear D. V lost 0 bases, J lost 2 bases, and 10 bases lay in between. CDR3 length equals 16 residues. The germline V gene has CDR1 MNHEY and CDR2 SVGAGI. The CDR3 is CASSYSSGDNTGELFF. CDR3 DNA: TGTGCCAGCAGTTACTCTTCTGGAGACAACACCGGGGAGCTGTTTTTT.

The J gene is TRBJ1-5, the V gene TRBV5-1; D is perhaps TRBD1 (5 bases). V was pared by 0 bases and J by 4 bases, with 8 bases between. The CDR3 has 14 amino acids. Germline V lookup: CDR1 SGHRS, CDR2 YFSETQ. The CDR3 sequence: CASSLDGGNQPQHF. Here the CDR3 DNA reads TGCGCCAGCAGCTTGGACGGGGGGAATCAGCCCCAGCATTTT.

This rearrangement joins TRBV7-2 to TRBJ2-2; 9 bases are shared with TRBD2. Germline lookup yields CDR1 SGHTA and CDR2 FQGNSA. This CDR3 region has 16 residues. Trimming cost V 2 bases and J 4 bases; bases outside gene matches: 5. CDR3 in amino acids: CASSLRGSGSTGELFF. Written as DNA, the CDR3 is TGTGCCAGCAGCTTACGGGGTAGCGGGAGCACCGGGGAGCTGTTTTTT.

The chain is built from TRBV7-9 and TRBJ2-1; 11 nucleotides line up with TRBD2. V shed 4 bases, J shed 6 bases, and the junction held 8 bases outside the gene matches. Germline V CDR1 and CDR2: SEHNR, FQNEAQ (reference sequence). The CDR3 is 16 amino acids. CDR3 DNA sequence: TGTGCCAGCAGCTCCCTTACTAGCGGGAGCGTCAATGAGCAGTTCTTC. Amino acids: CASSSLTSGSVNEQFF. Full variable domain (rest looked up from reference TRBV7-9 and TRBJ2-1): DTGVSQNPRHKITKRGQNVTFRCDPISEHNRLYWYRQTLGQGPEFLTYFQNEAQLEKSRLLSDRFSAERPKGSFSTLEIQRTEQGDSAMYLCASSSLTSGSVNEQFFGPGTRLTVL.

V usage is TRBV5-1 and J usage is TRBJ2-2, with 8 bases lining up with TRBD1. The junction had 11 bases not matched to a gene; V was cut back by 4 bases and J by 6 bases. CDR1 is SGHRS, CDR2 YFSETQ, per germline. The CDR3 runs 16 residues. CDR3 residues: CASSQRTGWTAGELFF. CDR3 DNA: TGCGCCAGCAGCCAGAGGACAGGGTGGACCGCCGGGGAGCTGTTTTTT.

This clone was recorded a few times. This sequence joins TRBV24-1 and TRBJ1-5, with D tentatively TRBD1 (6 bases). Trimming removed 4 bases from V and 5 bases from J, with 11 bases in between. The CDR3 is 14 amino acids. The germline gives CDR1 KGHDR, CDR2 SFDVKD. In nucleotides, the CDR3 is TGTGCCACCAGTGAGGCAGGGGACCATCAGCCCCAGCATTTT. Protein sequence: CATSEAGDHQPQHF.

This clone was seen once. As DNA, the CDR3 is TGTGCCAGCTCACCAACGGTCAATAGCAATCAGCCCCAGCATTTT. Translating it yields CASSPTVNSNQPQHF. The V and J genes are TRBV18 and TRBJ1-5, with D uncertain. The CDR3 is made up of 15 amino acids. With 2 bases removed from V and 0 bases from J, the gap between germline ends came to 8 bases. CDR1 KGHSH and CDR2 LQKENI come from the germline V gene.

This chain joins TRBV4-1 and TRBJ1-2; 7 positions match TRBD1. J lost 5 bases, V lost 4 bases, and 7 bases had no gene match. The CDR3 has 14 amino acids. The germline gives CDR1 MGHRA, CDR2 YSYEKL. CDR3 coding DNA: TGCGCCAGCAGCCTAGGGGACAGAATATATGGCTACACCTTC. Residues: CASSLGDRIYGYTF.

V and J are TRBV7-3 and TRBJ2-5, with D uncertain. The CDR3 runs to 13 residues. Germline values: CDR1 SGHTA, CDR2 FQGTGA. V lost 4 bases, J lost 3 bases, and 9 bases lay in between. CDR3 in amino acids: CASSSSQEETQYF. The CDR3 DNA reads as TGTGCCAGCAGCTCCTCACAAGAAGAGACCCAGTACTTC.

The chain combines TRBV6-5 with TRBJ2-7; 8 bases are a match to TRBD2. CDR3 length: 13 residues. V dropped 6 bases and J dropped 0; count of bases not matched to a gene: 1. Per the germline V gene, CDR1 is MNHEY and CDR2 is SVGAGI. The CDR3 here is CASRAGGSYEQYF. The DNA of the CDR3 is TGTGCCAGCAGGGCGGGAGGCTCCTACGAGCAGTACTTC.

Only a few counts were recorded for this clone. This chain joins TRBV13 and TRBJ1-2; the match to TRBD1 covers 7 bases. J gave up 7 bases and V 1 base, and 6 bases lay outside the gene matches. This CDR3 is built from 14 residues. Germline-derived CDR1 and CDR2 are PRHDT and FYEKMQ (reference sequence). DNA of the CDR3: TGTGCCAGCAGCTTAGAGGGGGCGATGGCTGGCTACACCTTC. As protein: CASSLEGAMAGYTF.

The chain couples TRBV5-1 to TRBJ2-5; TRBD2 agrees at 13 bases. V shed 4 bases and J 2 bases; nucleotides not matched to a gene: 8. The CDR3 contains 17 residues. Germline V CDR1 and CDR2: SGHRS, YFSETQ. CDR3 in amino acids: CASSRGLAGDTQETQYF. The CDR3 region has the DNA TGCGCCAGCAGCAGAGGACTAGCGGGGGATACTCAAGAGACCCAGTACTTC.

This chain uses TRBV5-4 with TRBJ2-3; 11 nucleotides line up with TRBD1. The ends lost 6 bases at V and 14 bases at J; junction bases unmatched: 8. Germline CDR1 is SGHNT and CDR2 is YYREEE (reference sequence). The CDR3 covers 12 residues. The CDR3 sequence: CASNSPGQGVYF. The CDR3 DNA follows: TGTGCCAGCAACAGTCCGGGACAGGGGGTGTATTTT.

Concerning this clone itself: The junction and the germline gene differ at one end; a read error may be behind it. The chain recombines TRBV7-7 with TRBJ2-7; 9 positions agree with TRBD2. This CDR3 is 15 amino acids long. The germline CDR1 and CDR2 sequences are SSHAT and FNYEAQ (reference sequence). In DNA form, the CDR3 reads TGTGCTAGCAGCCCTAGAGCGGGAGGAACTTACGAGCAGTACTTC. The encoded protein is CASSPRAGGTYEQYF. Full variable domain (missing parts from reference TRBV7-7 and TRBJ2-7): GAGVSQSPRYKVTKRGQDVTLRCDPISSHATLYWYQQALGQGPEFLTYFNYEAQPDKSGLPSDRFSAERPEGSISTLTIQRTEQRDSAMYRCASSPRAGGTYEQYFGPGTRLTVT.

The J gene is TRBJ2-3, the V gene TRBV3-1 (or the pseudogene TRBV3-2), with TRBD2 matching over 7 bases. V dropped 0 bases and J dropped 1; count of bases not matched to a gene: 16. The CDR3 length is 20 residues. Germline CDR1 and CDR2: LGHDT and YNNKEL (reference sequence). The CDR3 sequence is CASSQDIASGVLRGTDTQYF. The CDR3 coding sequence is TGTGCCAGCAGCCAAGATATAGCTAGCGGCGTCCTAAGAGGCACAGATACGCAGTATTTT.

This chain links TRBV11-1 with TRBJ1-6; D is unclear. The germline gives CDR1 SGHAT, CDR2 FQDESV (reference sequence). The CDR3 covers 13 residues. The V and J ends lost 2 bases and 9 bases respectively, with 8 bases between them. The CDR3 nucleotides read TGTGCCAGCAGCTTATTGGAGAGTTCACCCCTCCACTTT. Its translation: CASSLLESSPLHF.

This sequence joins TRBV11-1 and TRBJ2-2, with D tentatively TRBD2 (6 bases). CDR3 length equals 14 residues. The germline V gene encodes CDR1 SGHAT and CDR2 FQDESV (reference sequence). The V and J ends lost 1 base and 7 bases respectively, with 10 bases between them. The CDR3 reads CASSLGGGLGELFF. DNA for the CDR3: TGTGCCAGCAGCTTAGGTGGGGGACTCGGGGAGCTGTTTTTT.

The chain combines TRBV6-4 with TRBJ2-5; 7 bases fit TRBD2. CDR3 length equals 15 residues. Germline assignment: CDR1 MRHNA and CDR2 SNTAGT. V lost 6 bases, J lost 1 base, and 8 bases stayed unmatched. CDR3 bases: TGTGCCAGCAGCGCCGGGACTAACCCCCAAGAGACCCAGTACTTC. It encodes CASSAGTNPQETQYF.

The chain joins TRBV6-5 to TRBJ1-5, with 7 bases identical to TRBD1. The CDR3 runs to 15 residues. Trimming removed 6 bases from V and 1 base from J; junction bases left unmatched: 6. CDR1 is MNHEY and CDR2 is SVGAGI in the germline V gene. The CDR3 is CASSQRGQSNQPQHF. CDR3 nucleotide sequence: TGTGCCAGCAGCCAAAGGGGGCAAAGCAATCAGCCCCAGCATTTT.

This chain uses TRBV19 with TRBJ2-6, with D maybe TRBD2 (5 bases). Trimming cost V 7 bases and J 0 bases, with 13 bases left between them. The CDR3 is 16 amino acids. Germline CDR1 reads LNHDA; CDR2 reads SQIVND (reference sequence). CDR3 sequence: CASKENDYSGANVLTF. DNA of the CDR3: TGTGCCAGTAAAGAGAACGACTACTCTGGGGCCAACGTCCTGACTTTC.

This sequence joins TRBV10-2 and TRBJ2-1; D call uncertain. The CDR3 contains 13 residues. The germline V gene encodes CDR1 WSHSY and CDR2 SAAADI. The V and J ends lost 7 bases and 9 bases respectively, with 16 bases between them. Here the CDR3 DNA reads TGCGCCAGCACCGCCGGCCCTGGGCGTGAGCAGTTCTTC. Residues: CASTAGPGREQFF.

The chain joins TRBV15 to TRBJ2-6; tentatively, D is TRBD1 (6 bases). This CDR3 contains 17 residues. Trimming stripped 3 bases from V and 0 bases from J, with 12 bases between. Germline V gene data show CDR1 as LNHNV and CDR2 as YYDKDF (reference sequence). The CDR3 sequence is CATSSGTSSSGANVLTF. The CDR3 DNA sequence: TGTGCCACCAGCAGCGGGACATCAAGCTCTGGGGCCAACGTCCTGACTTTC.

The chain uses TRBV11-2 and TRBJ2-7; a weak D match, TRBD1 (6 bases). The CDR3 sequence is 15 residues long. CDR1 and CDR2 from the germline V gene are SGHAT and FQNNGV. The ends were cut back, 5 bases at V and 2 bases at J, with 16 bases in the middle. CDR3 region: CASSPPGQRAYEQYF. As DNA, the CDR3 is TGTGCCAGCAGCCCCCCGGGACAAAGAGCCTACGAGCAGTACTTC.

This clone was counted a single time. The chain employs TRBV5-1 and TRBJ2-7; 7 bases map to TRBD1. The J segment lost 3 bases and the V segment lost 4 bases, leaving 7 bases of the junction unmatched. The CDR3 runs to 14 residues. The germline V gene has CDR1 SGHRS and CDR2 YFSETQ. The CDR3 nucleotides read TGCGCCAGCAGCCCTGAGGGGGCGGTCTACGAGCAGTACTTC. Translated, it gives CASSPEGAVYEQYF.

This clone is a singleton in its sample. The junction departs from the called germline gene at one end, perhaps through a read error. The chain uses TRBV7-7 and TRBJ2-1, with TRBD1 identical over 9 bases. This CDR3 has 15 amino acids. The germline CDR1 and CDR2 sequences are SSHAT and FNYEAQ (reference sequence). The CDR3 nucleotides read TGTGCTAGCAGCGTGGCCGGGACAGGGAACAATGAGCAGTTCTTC. It yields the protein CASSVAGTGNNEQFF.